The TCR beta chain under discussion was sequenced for a study of liver allograft versus peripheral blood T cells. Study at large: Blood and transplanted-liver T cell receptor repertoires from recipients were compared.

Ten or more counts support this clonotype. Germline V CDR1 and CDR2: MNHEY, SVGAGI. The CDR3 runs to 15 residues. The V gene lost 0 bases and the J gene lost 11 bases, with 17 bases spanning the gap. TCRdb passed the reads through MiXCR, listing each CDR3 protein once. The profile shows 7,300 or so distinct CDR3 sequences, around a sixth of them singletons. This clonotype was obtained from a human patient who had a liver transplant. Some T cells may originate from the graft donor. The rearrangement links TRBV6-5 to TRBJ1-5; D is unclear. The DNA of the CDR3 is TGTGCCAGCAGTTACTCCGCCAGGTCCAGTGGGGCCCAGCATTTT. Protein sequence: CASSYSARSSGAQHF.